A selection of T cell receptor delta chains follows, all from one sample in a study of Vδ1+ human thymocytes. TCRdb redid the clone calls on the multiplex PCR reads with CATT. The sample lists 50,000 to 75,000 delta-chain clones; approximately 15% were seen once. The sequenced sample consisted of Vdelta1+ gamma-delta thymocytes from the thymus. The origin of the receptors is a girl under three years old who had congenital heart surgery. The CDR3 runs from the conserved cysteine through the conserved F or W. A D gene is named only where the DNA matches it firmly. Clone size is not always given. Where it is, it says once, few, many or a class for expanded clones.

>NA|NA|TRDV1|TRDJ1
TGTGCTCTTGGGCCGCTGAACTTCCTTCCCGACTATAGACTCATCTTT
CALGPLNFLPDYRLIF
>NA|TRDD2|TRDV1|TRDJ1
TGTGCTCTTGGGGGAATCCCTTCCTACGTTCCTCTGGGGGTTTCTCCCGGTATGGTCGATAAACTCATCTTT
CALGGIPSYVPLGVSPGMVDKLIF
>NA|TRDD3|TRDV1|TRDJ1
TGTGCTCTTGGGGGCTTATCGCTTCCTCCAACGTACTGGGGGATACCAAACACCGATAAACTCATCTTT
CALGGLSLPPTYWGIPNTDKLIF
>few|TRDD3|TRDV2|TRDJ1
TGTGCCTGTGACACGGTGTGGGGGATACCCACCTACACCGATAAACTCATCTTT
CACDTVWGIPTYTDKLIF
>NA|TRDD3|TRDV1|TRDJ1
TGTGCTCTTGGGGAACTTACCAAACCTGGGGGTCGCCCCACCGATAAACTCATCTTT
CALGELTKPGGRPTDKLIF
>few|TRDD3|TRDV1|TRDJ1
TGTGCTCTTGGGGAACTAGGAGATGGGGCCCTACCGGGGGATAAGGACACCGATAAACTCATCTTT
CALGELGDGALPGDKDTDKLIF
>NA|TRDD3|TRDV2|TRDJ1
TGTGCCTGTGACACCGGTCTCGTACTGGGGGATTATTACACCGATAAACTCATCTTT
CACDTGLVLGDYYTDKLIF
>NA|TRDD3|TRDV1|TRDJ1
TGTGCTCTTGGGGAACGACACCCAGCGAGGTACTGGGGGAAGATCGATAAACTCATCTTT
CALGERHPARYWGKIDKLIF
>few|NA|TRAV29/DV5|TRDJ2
NA
CSVLLCSKLHLPSTLGSQALTAQLFF
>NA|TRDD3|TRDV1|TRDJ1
TGTGCTCTTGGGGACCTGATTCCCTTGGTGGGGGATGAATACACCGATAAACTCATCTTT
CALGDLIPLVGDEYTDKLIF
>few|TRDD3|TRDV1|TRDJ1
TGTGCTCTTGGGGAGGCCCCCCACGCCTTCCTAATGGACGTACTGGGGGATACTCACCCCCGGGGATTTTACACCGATAAACTCATCTTT
CALGEAPHAFLMDVLGDTHPRGFYTDKLIF
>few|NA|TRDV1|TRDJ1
TGTGCTCTTGGGGAACTTCGGGATCATCCTCTAAGACTCACCTTT
CALGELRDHPLRLTF
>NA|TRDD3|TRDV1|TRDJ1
TGTGCTCTTGGGGAACGTTGGGAACGCGGGGGATACACCGATAAACTCATCTTT
CALGERWERGGYTDKLIF
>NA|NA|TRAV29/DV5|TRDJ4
NA
CSVLLCSKRTIRLGDSDPIGPLIF
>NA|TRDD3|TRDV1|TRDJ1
TGTGCTCTTGGGGAATTTTCCCCAGCGTACTGGGGGATTTTTTTGTTGAGTAGGCGGGAGAAACTCATCTTT
CALGEFSPAYWGIFLLSRREKLIF
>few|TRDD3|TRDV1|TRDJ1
TGTGCTCTTGGGGAACTAGAAGGAACCGGCATGGGGGATACAGGGTACACCGATAAACTCATCTTT
CALGELEGTGMGDTGYTDKLIF
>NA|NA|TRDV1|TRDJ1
TGTGCTCTTGGGGCCGTCTCGTACACCGATAAACTCATCTTT
CALGAVSYTDKLIF
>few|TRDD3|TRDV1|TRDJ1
TGTGCTCTTGGGGAACATCACGGCTGGGGGATACGCATGGGGAACACCGATAAACTCATCTTT
CALGEHHGWGIRMGNTDKLIF
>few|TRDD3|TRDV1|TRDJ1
TGTGCTCTTGGGGAGCCGGGGGGGGATACGCGTGGCACCGATAAACTCATCTTT
CALGEPGGDTRGTDKLIF
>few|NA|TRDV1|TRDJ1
TGTGCTCTTGGGGAGGCCTACGGATTCTATCCCGGGACCGATAAACTCATCTTT
CALGEAYGFYPGTDKLIF
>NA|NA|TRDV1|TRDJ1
TGTGCTGTTGGGGAAAGGCCACGAAGCGGATATATTCCCCCGGACACCGATAAACTCATCTTT
CAVGERPRSGYIPPDTDKLIF
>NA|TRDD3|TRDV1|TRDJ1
TGTGCTCTTGGGGACGTCGTTTTCTTTCCGGGCCTAACTGGGGCCCACGATACGTCGGATAAACTCATCTTT
CALGDVVFFPGLTGAHDTSDKLIF
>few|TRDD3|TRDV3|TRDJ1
TGTGCCCTAGGTCGTCGGGGGATACTATCGTTCACCGATAAACTCATCTTT
CALGRRGILSFTDKLIF
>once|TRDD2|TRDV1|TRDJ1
TGTGCTCTTGGGGAAAGCCCATTCCTACACGCCACGACTAGTACTCCTCCTAACACCGATAAACTCATCTTT
CALGESPFLHATTSTPPNTDKLIF
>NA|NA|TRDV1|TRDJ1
TGTGCTCTTGGCCCTACCAGGTCGCGGAACACCGATAAACTCATCTTC
CALGPTRSRNTDKLIF
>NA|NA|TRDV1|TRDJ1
TGTGCTCTTGGGGGCTTCCTGTACCCGTACACCGATAAACTCATCTTT
CALGGFLYPYTDKLIF
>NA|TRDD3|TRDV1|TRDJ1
TGTGCTCTTGGGGGGATGACTGGGGGAATCGCTAACACCGATAAACCCATCTTT
CALGGMTGGIANTDKPIF
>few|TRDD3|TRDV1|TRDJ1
TGTGCTCTTGGGGAACTCGGTACTGGGGGAGACGAGTACACCGATAAACTCATCTTT
CALGELGTGGDEYTDKLIF
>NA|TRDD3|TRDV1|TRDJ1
TGTGCTCTTGGGGAATTGTTTTCTTACTGGGGGATACCCCGCTCCGATAAACTCATCTTT
CALGELFSYWGIPRSDKLIF
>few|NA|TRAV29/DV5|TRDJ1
NA
CAAVDWGWGIRRTDKLTF
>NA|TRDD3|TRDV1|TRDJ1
TGTGCTCTTGGGGAAGCGGGCACCTACGGGACTTACTGGGGGACTCGTCCGACCGATAAACTCATCTTT
CALGEAGTYGTYWGTRPTDKLIF
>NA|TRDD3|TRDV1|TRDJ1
TGTGCTCTTGGGGAACCCCGACGTCTTCCCCTTGACTGGGGGATAAGGGGAGGCGATAAACTCATCTTT
CALGEPRRLPLDWGIRGGDKLIF
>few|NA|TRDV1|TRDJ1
TGTGCTCTTGGGGACCGCGGATCCTTTTATTACACCGATAAACTCATCTTT
CALGDRGSFYYTDKLIF
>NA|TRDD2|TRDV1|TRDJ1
TGTGCTCTTGGGGAACTTTTGGGGACCTTTCCTACCGAAACTTACACCGATAAACTCATCTTT
CALGELLGTFPTETYTDKLIF
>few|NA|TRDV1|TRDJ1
TGTGCTCTTGGGGAAGAGCGGCCCCCCGTGCCGGACACCGATAAACTCATCTTT
CALGEERPPVPDTDKLIF
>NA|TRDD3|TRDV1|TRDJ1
TGTGCTCTTGGGGAACTTATCCTTTACTGGGGGATATCCGCGTACACCGATAAACTCATCTTT
CALGELILYWGISAYTDKLIF
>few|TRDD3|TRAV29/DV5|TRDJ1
TGTGCAGCAAGCGCGATCCTTCTGGGGGATACTCCCGATAAACTCATCTTT
CAASAILLGDTPDKLIF
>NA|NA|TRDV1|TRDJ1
TGTGCTCTTGGGGAGTTTGGGCCCTACACCGATAAACTCATCTTT
CALGEFGPYTDKLIF
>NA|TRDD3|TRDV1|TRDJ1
TGTGCTCTTGGGGAACTGGTCAGGTACTGGGGACGGTACACCGATAAACTCATCTTT
CALGELVRYWGRYTDKLIF
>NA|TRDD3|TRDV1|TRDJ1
TGTGCTCTTGGGAGGGACGTCCCGGACTGGGGGATGCTCACCGATAAACTCATCTTT
CALGRDVPDWGMLTDKLIF
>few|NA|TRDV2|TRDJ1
TGTGCCTGTGACACAGGGGGGACCCCTTCGGATACCGATAAACTCATCTTT
CACDTGGTPSDTDKLIF